The present TCR beta chain was sequenced within a study of Ad26.COV2.S vaccination and SARS-CoV-2 variants. With 3 bases clipped from V and 4 bases from J, the junction kept 1 base outside the gene matches. This CDR3 is built from 15 residues. Per germline, CDR1 SGHRS and CDR2 YFSETQ. This clone was found once. Other DNA sequences in the same sample also yield this CDR3. The treatment denotes: around 19 received Ad26.COV2.S at low or high dose, single or two shots; 5 received placebo; per-sample allocation not given. Following the first vaccine or placebo injection, samples were taken on day 63. Sequenced by immunoSEQ multiplex PCR; TCRdb stores in-frame clones only, minus some. The sample lists roughly 700,000 clones, 89% occurring once.

The genes are TRBV5-1 and TRBJ2-1; TRBD2 aligns across 13 bases. The sequences come from peripheral blood, collected in a trial of Ad26.COV2.S vaccine versus placebo. The clonotype originates from a person between 18 and 65 years old who received the Ad26.COV2.S COVID-19 vaccine or a placebo. The chain's CDR3 is CASSSGLAGYNEQFF. CDR3 nucleotide sequence: TGCGCCAGCAGCTCGGGACTAGCGGGGTACAATGAGCAGTTCTTC. Together with reference TRBV5-1 and TRBJ2-1, the CDR3 gives the full variable domain: KAGVTQTPRYLIKTRGQQVTLSCSPISGHRSVSWYQQTPGQGLQFLFEYFSETQRNKGNFPGRFSGRQFSNSRSEMNVSTLELGDSALYLCASSSGLAGYNEQFFGPGTRLTVL.